In this sample, the clone carrying this TCR beta chain turned up many times. Thyroid surgery was performed in patients who had received no treatment beforehand. Using MiXCR, TCRdb reanalyzed the PCR reads. The repertoire holds over 10,000 clones, approximately 35% seen once, with 11% in the top ten. These data come from a study of metastatic and nonmetastatic thyroid tumors. The germline V gene has CDR1 SGHNT and CDR2 YYREEE (reference sequence). Trimming removed 4 bases from V and 2 bases from J, with 4 bases in between. The CDR3 loop spans 11 amino acids. This chain links TRBV5-4 with TRBJ2-7, with D uncertain. This clonotype was sampled from a female donor with papillary thyroid cancer or a benign thyroid nodule (not recorded which). Some clones in this sample may be carry-over from other donors' samples. The sequenced material came from tumor tissue. CDR3 sequence reads: CASSNTYEQYF. The CDR3 nucleotides read TGTGCCAGCAGCAATACCTACGAGCAGTACTTC.